The 24 T cell receptor beta chains below were found in one sample sequenced in a study of blood T cell repertoires in COVID-19. Clones were sequenced by immunoSEQ multiplex PCR, and TCRdb holds only the in-frame ones, with some missing. The repertoire holds about 300,000 clones, with around 83% as singletons. Sequencing was performed on peripheral blood. The receptors stem from a woman between 50 and 59 years old with acute or convalescent COVID-19.

The chain is built from TRBV2 and TRBJ1-1, with D possibly matching TRBD1 (6 bases). This CDR3 has 14 amino acids. CDR1 is SNHLY, CDR2 FYNNEI, per germline. V lost 6 bases and J lost 4, with 15 bases in between. The CDR3 sequence: CASSSSQGSTEAFF. CDR3 nucleotides: TGTGCCAGCAGCTCATCTCAGGGGTCCACTGAAGCTTTCTTT.

This clone was counted once. This chain links TRBV10-2 with TRBJ2-7; TRBD1 matches at 7 bases. CDR3 length equals 13 residues. The J segment lost 6 bases and the V segment lost 8 bases, leaving 10 bases of the junction unmatched. The germline V gene encodes CDR1 WSHSY and CDR2 SAAADI. The CDR3 reads CASVPTGSSEQYV. The CDR3 nucleotides are TGCGCCAGCGTGCCGACAGGGTCGAGCGAGCAGTACGTC.

This clone was seen only a few times. V gene TRBV19 combines with J gene TRBJ2-2; perhaps TRBD1 as D (6 bases). The CDR3 covers 15 residues. The germline V and J ends were trimmed by 1 base and 4 bases, with 10 bases remaining between them. Germline-derived CDR1 and CDR2 are LNHDA and SQIVND (reference sequence). The CDR3 DNA is TGTGCCAGTAGTATAGGGACAGTGGGCACCGGGGAGCTGTTTTTT. Translated: CASSIGTVGTGELFF.

The CDR3 here is CASSLRDRADQPQHF. CDR3 in DNA: TGTGCCAGTAGTCTTCGAGACAGGGCCGATCAGCCCCAGCATTTT. V and J are TRBV19 and TRBJ1-5, with 7 bases fitting TRBD1. The CDR3 has 15 amino acids. Germline trimming cut 5 bases from V and 5 bases from J; bases unmatched to any gene: 9. The V gene's germline CDR1 is LNHDA and CDR2 SQIVND (reference sequence).

The chain recombines TRBV6-5 with TRBJ1-2; the D gene is possibly TRBD1 (5 bases). This CDR3 contains 14 residues. V lost 5 bases and J 7 bases, leaving 17 bases between the germline ends. Germline V CDR1 and CDR2: MNHEY, SVGAGI. The CDR3 sequence is CASSPGGGVFGYTF. The DNA of the CDR3 is TGTGCCAGCAGTCCCGGGGGTGGGGTGTTTGGCTACACCTTC.

This chain connects TRBV27 to TRBJ2-2; D unresolved. There are 14 residues in the CDR3. Germline V gives CDR1 MNHEY, CDR2 SMNVEV (reference sequence). Trimming removed 8 bases from V and 3 bases from J, with 13 bases in between. The CDR3 DNA is TGTGCCAGCGGCCGGTTAGGAGACACCGGGGAGCTGTTTTTT. Its translation: CASGRLGDTGELFF.

The genes are TRBV9 and TRBJ1-1, with 9 bases lining up with TRBD1. Germline trimming cut 2 bases from V and 10 bases from J; bases unmatched to any gene: 3. CDR1 is SGDLS, CDR2 YYNGEE, per germline. CDR3 size: 12 residues. The CDR3 DNA is TGTGCCAGCAGCGTCACAGGGGGCAGAGCTTTCTTT. Protein sequence: CASSVTGGRAFF.

The chain carries TRBV18 and TRBJ2-3; 12 positions match TRBD2. With 2 bases clipped from V and 1 base from J, the junction kept 1 base outside the gene matches. Looked up from germline, CDR1 is KGHSH and CDR2 is LQKENI. The CDR3 has 16 amino acids. For the CDR3, the DNA is TGTGCCAGCTCACCAAGGACTAGCGGGGGCACAGATACGCAGTATTTT. Translating gives CASSPRTSGGTDTQYF.

J is TRBJ2-5 and V is TRBV2; 9 bases are a match to TRBD1. Germline CDR1 SNHLY, CDR2 FYNNEI. The CDR3 has 14 amino acids. V lost 7 bases to trimming and J lost 1 base; unmatched junction nucleotides: 4. CDR3 sequence (DNA): TGTGCCAGCAAACAGGGGGCGGCCCAAGAGACCCAGTACTTC. Protein sequence: CASKQGAAQETQYF. The whole variable domain, remainder taken from reference TRBV2 and TRBJ2-5, is EPEVTQTPSHQVTQMGQEVILRCVPISNHLYFYWYRQILGQKVEFLVSFYNNEISEKSEIFDDQFSVERPDGSNFTLKIRSTKLEDSAMYFCASKQGAAQETQYFGPGTRLLVL.

V usage is TRBV6-5 and J usage is TRBJ2-1; possible D gene TRBD1, 6 bases. Germline-derived CDR1 and CDR2 are MNHEY and SVGAGI. Trimming took 6 bases from V and 2 from J, leaving 14 bases between them. CDR3 size: 15 residues. The CDR3: CASRADRNAYNEQFF. The CDR3, as DNA: TGTGCCAGCAGAGCCGACAGGAACGCCTACAATGAGCAGTTCTTC.

This chain uses TRBV5-1 with TRBJ2-3; D not resolved. The CDR3 runs 15 residues. Trimming left V 2 bases short and J 3 bases short, with 13 bases between. Germline assignment: CDR1 SGHRS and CDR2 YFSETQ. CDR3 bases: TGCGCCAGCAGCTTTCCTTACAGAACTACAGATACGCAGTATTTT. Encoded protein: CASSFPYRTTDTQYF. Full variable domain (remainder filled in from reference TRBV5-1 and TRBJ2-3): KAGVTQTPRYLIKTRGQQVTLSCSPISGHRSVSWYQQTPGQGLQFLFEYFSETQRNKGNFPGRFSGRQFSNSRSEMNVSTLELGDSALYLCASSFPYRTTDTQYFGPGTRLTVL.

The chain is built from TRBV5-1 and TRBJ2-5; 12 bases match TRBD1. The CDR3 is 17 amino acids. Trimming cost V 4 bases and J 6 bases; bases outside gene matches: 13. Germline lookup yields CDR1 SGHRS and CDR2 YFSETQ. DNA of the CDR3: TGCGCCAGCAGCGAAAATCCCGGGACAGGGGGCGGGAAGACCCAGTACTTC. Amino acid sequence: CASSENPGTGGGKTQYF.

The J gene is TRBJ2-1, the V gene TRBV6-5; D gene ambiguous. Germline assignment: CDR1 MNHEY and CDR2 SVGAGI. Trimming shortened V by 4 bases and J by 2 bases, and 6 bases separated the two germline ends. The CDR3 has 13 amino acids. This CDR3 is CASSLVPYNEQFF. CDR3 sequence (DNA): TGTGCCAGCAGTTTAGTCCCCTACAATGAGCAGTTCTTC.

The rearrangement joins TRBV7-2 to TRBJ1-5, with unresolved D. Between the trimmed V and J ends, which lost 2 bases and 1 base, there was a span of 3 bases. The CDR3 runs 13 residues. Looked up from germline, CDR1 is SGHTA and CDR2 is FQGNSA. The CDR3 region is CASSLQSNQPQHF. In nucleotides, the CDR3 is TGTGCCAGCAGCTTACAAAGCAATCAGCCCCAGCATTTT.

The chain is built from TRBV6-6 and TRBJ1-1; 9 bases align to TRBD1. Germline assignment: CDR1 MNHNY and CDR2 SVGAGI (reference sequence). The CDR3 is made up of 14 amino acids. The trim removed 6 bases at V and 10 bases at J, leaving 12 bases unmatched. DNA of the CDR3: TGTGCCAGCAGCTTCCCGGGGACAGGGTTGCGAGCTTTCTTT. It is translated as CASSFPGTGLRAFF.

This chain uses TRBV19 with TRBJ2-5, with D tentatively TRBD2 (5 bases). Deletions cut 9 bases from V and 7 bases from J, with 18 bases between. Germline V lookup: CDR1 LNHDA, CDR2 SQIVND (reference sequence). CDR3 length: 13 residues. The CDR3 spells CASGLARPGTQYF. For the CDR3, the DNA is TGTGCCAGCGGCTTAGCGCGCCCTGGGACCCAGTACTTC.

This clone has only a few counts. CDR3 in DNA: TGTGCCAGCAGCTTAAGTGGCGGACACCCGGCGGATGAGCAGTTCTTC. This gives the protein CASSLSGGHPADEQFF. J is TRBJ2-1 and V is TRBV7-2; maybe TRBD1 (5 bases). CDR1 and CDR2 (germline): SGHTA, FQGNSA. The CDR3 contains 16 residues. V gave up 2 bases and J gave up 8 bases, with 19 bases separating them.

The chain is built from TRBV2 and TRBJ2-6; 7 bases fit TRBD1. Germline values: CDR1 SNHLY, CDR2 FYNNEI. V dropped 6 bases and J dropped 0; count of bases not matched to a gene: 2. The CDR3 totals 15 residues. The CDR3 region has the DNA TGTGCCAGCAGGGCAGGGGGCTCTGGGGCCAACGTCCTGACTTTC. It is translated as CASRAGGSGANVLTF.

The chain employs TRBV7-9 and TRBJ2-3; the D gene is possibly TRBD1 (6 bases). The CDR3 sequence is 14 residues long. The V gene's germline CDR1 is SEHNR and CDR2 FQNEAQ (reference sequence). The V and J ends lost 8 bases and 4 bases respectively, with 16 bases between them. The CDR3 sequence: CASGKTGGADTQYF. The CDR3 DNA sequence: TGTGCCAGCGGCAAGACAGGTGGCGCAGATACGCAGTATTTT.

This clone was counted between two and nine times. J is TRBJ1-3 and V is TRBV11-2; the D is unclear. V lost 8 bases and J lost 0, with 11 bases in between. The CDR3 extends over 14 amino acids. Germline assignment: CDR1 SGHAT and CDR2 FQNNGV. CDR3: CASSRLSSGNTIYF. The CDR3 bases are TGTGCCAGCTCCAGGCTCAGCTCTGGAAACACCATATATTTT.

The chain combines TRBV5-1 with TRBJ1-1; perhaps TRBD1 as D (5 bases). The V end was cut by 3 bases, the J end by 5 bases, with 11 bases between. Germline CDR1 SGHRS, CDR2 YFSETQ. The CDR3 runs to 13 residues. The CDR3 DNA sequence: TGCGCCAGCAGCTACGGCCAGGGAACTGAAGCTTTCTTT. Its translation: CASSYGQGTEAFF.

The chain couples TRBV5-1 to TRBJ2-1; TRBD2 aligns across 9 bases. Looked up from germline, CDR1 is SGHRS and CDR2 is YFSETQ. Trimming cost V 0 bases and J 10 bases; bases outside gene matches: 5. The CDR3 is 14 amino acids. CDR3 in DNA: TGCGCCAGCAGCTTGGGTGGAACTAGCGGGGAGCAGTTCTTC. This codes for CASSLGGTSGEQFF.

This chain joins TRBV7-9 and TRBJ2-3, with 12 bases that match TRBD2. V dropped 1 base and J dropped 2; count of bases not matched to a gene: 4. Germline V lookup: CDR1 SEHNR, CDR2 FQNEAQ (reference sequence). The CDR3 is 17 amino acids. The CDR3, as DNA: TGTGCCAGCAGCTTAGGGACTAGCGGGGAAATCACAGATACGCAGTATTTT. This gives the protein CASSLGTSGEITDTQYF.

The chain recombines TRBV4-3 with TRBJ1-3; D is undetermined. Trimming shortened V by 3 bases and J by 0 bases, and 9 bases separated the two germline ends. Per the germline V gene, CDR1 is LGHNA and CDR2 is YSLEER. The CDR3 extends over 15 amino acids. CDR3 bases: TGCGCCAGCAGCCAGAACTATTACTCTGGAAACACCATATATTTT. This codes for CASSQNYYSGNTIYF.